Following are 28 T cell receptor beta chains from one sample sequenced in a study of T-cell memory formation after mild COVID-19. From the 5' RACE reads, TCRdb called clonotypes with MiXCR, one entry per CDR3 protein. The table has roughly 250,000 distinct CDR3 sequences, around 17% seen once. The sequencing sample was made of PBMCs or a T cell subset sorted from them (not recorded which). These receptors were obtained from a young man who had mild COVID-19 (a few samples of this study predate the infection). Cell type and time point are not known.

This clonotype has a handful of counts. The CDR3 sequence: CASSSTGLSEPQHF. The CDR3 bases are TGTGCCAGCAGCTCGACAGGCCTTTCAGAGCCCCAGCATTTT. V usage is TRBV5-5 and J usage is TRBJ1-5; possible D gene TRBD1, 6 bases. Germline V CDR1 and CDR2: SGHKS, YYEKEE (reference sequence). The CDR3 covers 14 residues. With 3 bases removed from V and 8 bases from J, the gap between germline ends came to 15 bases.

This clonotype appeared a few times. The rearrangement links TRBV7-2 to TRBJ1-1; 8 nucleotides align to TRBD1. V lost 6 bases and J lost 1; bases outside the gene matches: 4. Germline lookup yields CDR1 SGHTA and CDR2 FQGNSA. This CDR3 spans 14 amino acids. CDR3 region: CASRVDRANTEAFF. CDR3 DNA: TGTGCCAGCAGGGTGGACAGGGCGAACACTGAAGCTTTCTTT.

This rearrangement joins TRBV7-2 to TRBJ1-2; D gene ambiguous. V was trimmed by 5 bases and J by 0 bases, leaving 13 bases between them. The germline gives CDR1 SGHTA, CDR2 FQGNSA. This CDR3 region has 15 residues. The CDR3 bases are TGTGCCAGCAGCATCTCGGGCGGAACTAACTATGGCTACACCTTC. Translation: CASSISGGTNYGYTF.

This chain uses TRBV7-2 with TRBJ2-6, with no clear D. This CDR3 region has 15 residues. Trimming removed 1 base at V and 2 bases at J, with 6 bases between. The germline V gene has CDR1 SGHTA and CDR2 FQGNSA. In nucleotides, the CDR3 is TGTGCCAGCAGCTTAGGAGCAGCTGGGGCCAACGTCCTGACTTTC. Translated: CASSLGAAGANVLTF. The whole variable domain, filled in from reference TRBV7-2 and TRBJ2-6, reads GAGVSQSPSNKVTEKGKDVELRCDPISGHTALYWYRQSLGQGLEFLIYFQGNSAPDKSGLPSDRFSAERTGGSVSTLTIQRTQQEDSAVYLCASSLGAAGANVLTFGAGSRLTVL.

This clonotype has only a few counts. In DNA form, the CDR3 reads TGCGCCAGCAGCTTGGTCGGGTCCGGAACCGGAAAACTGTTTTTT. Amino acid sequence: CASSLVGSGTGKLFF. The genes are TRBV5-1 and TRBJ1-4, with D hard to call. The germline V and J ends were trimmed by 0 bases and 10 bases, with 16 bases remaining between them. The germline V gene encodes CDR1 SGHRS and CDR2 YFSETQ. This CDR3 is built from 15 residues.

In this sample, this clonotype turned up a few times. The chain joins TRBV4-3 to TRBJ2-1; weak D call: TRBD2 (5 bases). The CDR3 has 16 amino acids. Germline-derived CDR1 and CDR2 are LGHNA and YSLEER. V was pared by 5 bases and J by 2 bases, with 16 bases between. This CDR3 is CASSESILATYNEQFF. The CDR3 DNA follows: TGCGCCAGCAGCGAAAGCATCCTAGCCACCTACAATGAGCAGTTCTTC.

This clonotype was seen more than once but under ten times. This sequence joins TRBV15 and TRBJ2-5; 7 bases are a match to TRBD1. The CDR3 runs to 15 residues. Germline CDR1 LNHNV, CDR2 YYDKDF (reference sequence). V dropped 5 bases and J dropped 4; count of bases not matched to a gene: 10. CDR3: CATSPRTGGRETQYF. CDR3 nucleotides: TGTGCCACCAGCCCCCGGACAGGAGGAAGAGAGACCCAGTACTTC.

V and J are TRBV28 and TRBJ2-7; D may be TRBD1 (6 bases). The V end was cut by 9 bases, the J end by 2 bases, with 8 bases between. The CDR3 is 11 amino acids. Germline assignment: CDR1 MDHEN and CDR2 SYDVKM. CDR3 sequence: CASSGAYEQYV. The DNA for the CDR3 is TGTGCCAGTTCAGGGGCCTACGAGCAGTACGTC.

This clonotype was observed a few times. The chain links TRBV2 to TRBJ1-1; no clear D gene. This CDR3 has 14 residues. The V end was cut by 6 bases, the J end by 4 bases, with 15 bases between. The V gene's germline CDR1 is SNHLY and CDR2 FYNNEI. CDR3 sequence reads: CASRVAGRSTEAFF. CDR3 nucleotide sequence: TGTGCCAGCAGGGTCGCCGGAAGGAGCACTGAAGCTTTCTTT.

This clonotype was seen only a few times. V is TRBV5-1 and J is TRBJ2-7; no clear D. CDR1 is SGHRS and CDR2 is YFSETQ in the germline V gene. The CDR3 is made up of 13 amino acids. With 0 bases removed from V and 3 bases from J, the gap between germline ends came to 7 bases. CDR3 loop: CASSLAAFYEQYF. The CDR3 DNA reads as TGCGCCAGCAGCTTGGCCGCCTTCTACGAGCAGTACTTC.

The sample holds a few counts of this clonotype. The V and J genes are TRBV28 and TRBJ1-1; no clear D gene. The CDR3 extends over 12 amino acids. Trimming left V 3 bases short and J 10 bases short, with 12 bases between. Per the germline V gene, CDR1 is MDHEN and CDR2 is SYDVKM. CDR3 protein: CASSLAEQGAFF. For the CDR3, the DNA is TGTGCCAGCAGTTTGGCGGAACAAGGAGCTTTCTTT.

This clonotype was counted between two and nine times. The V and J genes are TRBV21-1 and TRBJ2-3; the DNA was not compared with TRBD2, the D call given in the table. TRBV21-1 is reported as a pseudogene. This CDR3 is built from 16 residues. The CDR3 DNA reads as TGTGCCAGCAGCAAAGTGAACGGGGGGGCCGAGGGTACGCAGTATTTT. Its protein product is CASSKVNGGAEGTQYF.

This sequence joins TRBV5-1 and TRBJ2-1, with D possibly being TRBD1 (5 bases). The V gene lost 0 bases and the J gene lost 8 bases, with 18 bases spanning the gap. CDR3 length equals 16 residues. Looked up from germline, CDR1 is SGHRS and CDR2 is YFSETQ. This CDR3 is CASSLVGRANRDEQFF. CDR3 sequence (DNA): TGCGCCAGCAGCTTGGTTGGCAGGGCTAATCGCGATGAGCAGTTCTTC.

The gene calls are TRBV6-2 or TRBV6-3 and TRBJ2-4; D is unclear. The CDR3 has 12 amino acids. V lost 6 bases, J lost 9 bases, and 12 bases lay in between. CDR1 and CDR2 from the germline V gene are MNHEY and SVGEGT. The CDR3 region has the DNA TGTGCCAGCAGCGTGGTGGGTAGCATTCAGTACTTC. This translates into CASSVVGSIQYF.

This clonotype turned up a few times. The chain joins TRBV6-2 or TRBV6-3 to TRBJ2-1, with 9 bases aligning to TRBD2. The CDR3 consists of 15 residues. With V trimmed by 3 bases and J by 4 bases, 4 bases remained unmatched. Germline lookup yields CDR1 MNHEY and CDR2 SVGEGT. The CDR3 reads CASSYLAGFYNEQFF. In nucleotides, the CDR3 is TGTGCCAGCAGTTATCTAGCGGGGTTTTACAATGAGCAGTTCTTC.

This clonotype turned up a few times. The CDR3: CASTPDRAQPQHF. CDR3 in DNA: TGTGCCAGCACCCCCGACAGGGCTCAGCCCCAGCATTTT. The V and J genes are TRBV6-2 or TRBV6-3 and TRBJ1-5; 7 bases map to TRBD1. The CDR3 covers 13 residues. The V segment lost 7 bases and the J segment 6 bases; nucleotides outside the gene matches: 6. CDR1 and CDR2 from the germline V gene are MNHEY and SVGEGT.

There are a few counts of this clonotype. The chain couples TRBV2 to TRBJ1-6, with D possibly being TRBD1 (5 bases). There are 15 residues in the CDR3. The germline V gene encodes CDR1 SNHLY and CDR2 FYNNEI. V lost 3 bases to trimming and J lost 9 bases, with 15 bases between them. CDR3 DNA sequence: TGTGCCAGCAGTGAGGGCAGACAGCTGAGTTCACCCCTCCACTTT. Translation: CASSEGRQLSSPLHF. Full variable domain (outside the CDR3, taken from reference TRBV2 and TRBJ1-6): EPEVTQTPSHQVTQMGQEVILRCVPISNHLYFYWYRQILGQKVEFLVSFYNNEISEKSEIFDDQFSVERPDGSNFTLKIRSTKLEDSAMYFCASSEGRQLSSPLHFGNGTRLTVT.

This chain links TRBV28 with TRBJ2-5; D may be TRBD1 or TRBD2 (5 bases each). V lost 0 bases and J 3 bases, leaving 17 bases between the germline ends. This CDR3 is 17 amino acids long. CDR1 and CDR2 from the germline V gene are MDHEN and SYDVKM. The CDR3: CASSLWAGSVSEETQYF. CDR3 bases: TGTGCCAGCAGTTTATGGGCAGGGAGTGTGTCAGAAGAGACCCAGTACTTC. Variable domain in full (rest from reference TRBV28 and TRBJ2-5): DVKVTQSSRYLVKRTGEKVFLECVQDMDHENMFWYRQDPGLGLRLIYFSYDVKMKEKGDIPEGYSVSREKKERFSLILESASTNQTSMYLCASSLWAGSVSEETQYFGPGTRLLVL.

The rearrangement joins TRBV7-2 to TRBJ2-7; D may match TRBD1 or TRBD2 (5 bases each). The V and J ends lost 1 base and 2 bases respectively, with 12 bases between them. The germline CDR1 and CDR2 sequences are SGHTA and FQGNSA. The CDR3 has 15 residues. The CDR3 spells CASSLVPGRAYEQYV. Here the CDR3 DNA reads TGTGCCAGCAGCTTAGTCCCGGGACGAGCCTACGAGCAGTACGTC.

The CDR3 region is CASSVTGTYEQYF. The CDR3, as DNA: TGTGCCAGCAGTGTAACAGGCACCTACGAGCAGTACTTC. This sequence joins TRBV25-1 and TRBJ2-7; maybe TRBD1 (5 bases). Looked up from germline, CDR1 is MGHDK and CDR2 is SYGVNS. V lost 4 bases, J lost 2 bases, and 9 bases lay in between. The CDR3 sequence is 13 residues long.

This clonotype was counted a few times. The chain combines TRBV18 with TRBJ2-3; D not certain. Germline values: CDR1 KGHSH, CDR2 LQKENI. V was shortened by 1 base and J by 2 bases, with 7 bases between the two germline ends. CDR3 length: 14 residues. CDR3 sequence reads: CASSPLVLTDTQYF. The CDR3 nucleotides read TGTGCCAGCTCACCACTGGTCCTCACAGATACGCAGTATTTT.

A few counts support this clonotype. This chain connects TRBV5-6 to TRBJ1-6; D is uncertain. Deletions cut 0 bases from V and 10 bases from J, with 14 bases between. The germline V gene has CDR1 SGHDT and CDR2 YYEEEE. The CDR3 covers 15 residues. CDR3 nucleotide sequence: TGTGCCAGCAGCTTGGGACTGCCAAGAATGTCACCCCTCCACTTT. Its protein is CASSLGLPRMSPLHF.

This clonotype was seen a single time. CDR3 sequence (DNA): TGCAGTGCTAGAAACACCAGGGGTACTGAAGCTTTCTTT. Residues: CSARNTRGTEAFF. This rearrangement joins TRBV20-1 to TRBJ1-1, with D tentatively TRBD1 (6 bases). The germline gives CDR1 DFQATT, CDR2 SNEGSKA (reference sequence). V was trimmed by 2 bases and J by 5 bases, leaving 12 bases between them. CDR3 length: 13 residues.

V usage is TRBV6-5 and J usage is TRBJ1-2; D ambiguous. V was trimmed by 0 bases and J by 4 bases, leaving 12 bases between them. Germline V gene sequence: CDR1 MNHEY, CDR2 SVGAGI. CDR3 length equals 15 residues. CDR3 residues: CASSYSRTMGYGYTF. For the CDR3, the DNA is TGTGCCAGCAGTTACTCAAGGACGATGGGCTATGGCTACACCTTC.

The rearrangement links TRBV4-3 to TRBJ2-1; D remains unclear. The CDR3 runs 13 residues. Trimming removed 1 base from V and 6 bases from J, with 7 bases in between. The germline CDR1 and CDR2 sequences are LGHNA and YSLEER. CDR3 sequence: CASSQVETNEQFF. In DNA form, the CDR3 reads TGCGCCAGCAGCCAAGTGGAAACCAATGAGCAGTTCTTC.

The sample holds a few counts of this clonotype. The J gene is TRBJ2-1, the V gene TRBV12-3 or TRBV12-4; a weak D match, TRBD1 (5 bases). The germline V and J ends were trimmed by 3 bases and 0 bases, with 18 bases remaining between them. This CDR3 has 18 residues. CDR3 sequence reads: CASSFRGRGRSSYNEQFF. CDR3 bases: TGTGCCAGCAGTTTCCGCGGTAGGGGTAGAAGCTCCTACAATGAGCAGTTCTTC.

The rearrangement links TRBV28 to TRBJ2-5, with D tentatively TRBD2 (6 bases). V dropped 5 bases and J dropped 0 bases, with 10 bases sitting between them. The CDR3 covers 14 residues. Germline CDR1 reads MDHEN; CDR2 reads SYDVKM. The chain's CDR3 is CASSRGDYQETQYF. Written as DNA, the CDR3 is TGTGCCAGCAGTCGCGGGGACTACCAAGAGACCCAGTACTTC.

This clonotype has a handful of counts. The CDR3 sequence is CASSLEQGASPLHF. DNA for the CDR3: TGCGCCAGCAGCTTGGAACAGGGGGCTTCACCCCTCCACTTT. The V gene is TRBV5-1, the J gene TRBJ1-6; 9 nucleotides align to TRBD1. Germline V gene sequence: CDR1 SGHRS, CDR2 YFSETQ. V dropped 0 bases and J dropped 9; count of bases not matched to a gene: 1. CDR3 length: 14 amino acids.